Following are 15 T cell receptor beta chains from one sample sequenced in a study of blood T cell repertoires in COVID-19. This table comes from immunoSEQ multiplex PCR, and its TCRdb copy is limited to in-frame clones, with some not included. The table lists some 330,000 clones, roughly four fifths of them singletons. Sequenced: PBMCs or T cells enriched from blood (not recorded which). The receptors derive from a woman between 50 and 59 years old who had recovered from COVID-19.

The CDR3 coding sequence is TGTGCCAGCAGCAGGGACACGGGCTCCTACAATGAGCAGTTCTTC. This sequence encodes CASSRDTGSYNEQFF. The chain joins TRBV7-6 to TRBJ2-1; D possibly corresponds to TRBD1 (6 bases). Germline V gene data show CDR1 as SGHVS and CDR2 as FNYEAQ. The CDR3 covers 15 residues. V lost 5 bases and J lost 0, with 11 bases in between.

This clone was recorded a few times. The chain carries TRBV7-2 and TRBJ1-2; possible D gene TRBD1, 5 bases. There are 13 residues in the CDR3. Per the germline V gene, CDR1 is SGHTA and CDR2 is FQGNSA. Trimming took 6 bases from V and 1 from J, leaving 9 bases between them. The DNA of the CDR3 is TGTGCCAGCAGTCCCGACAGTAACTATGGCTACACCTTC. Translating gives CASSPDSNYGYTF.

This chain joins TRBV7-8 and TRBJ2-1; TRBD2 aligns across 8 bases. The CDR3 is 15 amino acids. CDR1 and CDR2 (germline): SGHVS, FQNEAQ. V lost 3 bases to trimming and J lost 2 bases; unmatched junction nucleotides: 3. The CDR3 region is CASSLVSGTYNEQFF. The DNA for the CDR3 is TGTGCCAGCAGCTTGGTTAGCGGGACCTACAATGAGCAGTTCTTC.

J is TRBJ2-7 and V is TRBV5-6, with D possibly TRBD1 on 6 matching bases. CDR3 size: 13 residues. Between the trimmed V and J ends, which lost 0 bases and 3 bases, there was a span of 7 bases. The germline CDR1 and CDR2 sequences are SGHDT and YYEEEE. The CDR3 region is CASSLGGLYEQYF. As DNA, the CDR3 is TGTGCCAGCAGCTTGGGGGGGCTCTACGAGCAGTACTTC.

The V gene is TRBV18, the J gene TRBJ1-4, with 10 bases fitting TRBD1. The V gene end was trimmed by 1 base and the J gene end by 7 bases; junction bases not matched to a gene: 15. The CDR3 runs 19 residues. Germline V gives CDR1 KGHSH, CDR2 LQKENI. CDR3 protein: CASSPLQGTGVGGGEKLFF. CDR3 coding DNA: TGTGCCAGCTCACCACTACAAGGGACAGGGGTCGGAGGAGGTGAAAAACTGTTTTTT. Supplemented by reference TRBV18 and TRBJ1-4, the full variable domain reads NAGVMQNPRHLVRRRGQEARLRCSPMKGHSHVYWYRQLPEEGLKFMVYLQKENIIDESGMPKERFSAEFPKEGPSILRIQQVVRGDSAAYFCASSPLQGTGVGGGEKLFFGSGTQLSVL.

V gene TRBV7-6 combines with J gene TRBJ1-6; D gene uncertain. There are 13 residues in the CDR3. Trimming took 4 bases from V and 8 from J, leaving 9 bases between them. Per germline, CDR1 SGHVS and CDR2 FNYEAQ. The CDR3 spells CASSSDGDSPLHF. The DNA for the CDR3 is TGTGCCAGCAGCTCCGACGGGGATTCACCCCTCCACTTT.

This clone has just a few counts. The chain joins TRBV6-6 to TRBJ1-1; 7 bases agree with TRBD1. J was trimmed by 8 bases and V by 7 bases; bases with no gene match: 7. There are 12 residues in the CDR3. Germline lookup yields CDR1 MNHNY and CDR2 SVGAGI (reference sequence). CDR3 sequence (DNA): TGTGCCAGCACCAGGGGGGCGAAGGAAGCTTTCTTT. Its protein product is CASTRGAKEAFF.

The gene calls are TRBV19 and TRBJ1-1; the D gene is possibly TRBD1 (5 bases). The germline V and J ends were trimmed by 7 bases and 4 bases, with 19 bases remaining between them. The CDR3 runs to 15 residues. Looked up from germline, CDR1 is LNHDA and CDR2 is SQIVND (reference sequence). CDR3: CASTFPRVVGTEAFF. The CDR3 DNA reads as TGTGCCAGTACTTTTCCCAGGGTGGTGGGCACTGAAGCTTTCTTT.

The chain joins TRBV7-2 to TRBJ1-1; no clear D. CDR3 length: 15 amino acids. Trimming took 1 base from V and 2 from J, leaving 11 bases between them. The germline gives CDR1 SGHTA, CDR2 FQGNSA. CDR3 DNA: TGTGCCAGCAGCTTAGGGGTCACAGTTAACACTGAAGCTTTCTTT. Its translation: CASSLGVTVNTEAFF.

The CDR3 is CASSATVTGFSYQSEAFF. CDR3 DNA: TGTGCCAGCAGCGCAACCGTAACAGGGTTTTCTTATCAATCTGAAGCTTTCTTT. The rearrangement uses TRBV11-3 and TRBJ1-1, with D possibly matching TRBD1 (6 bases). Trimming pared 5 bases from V and 6 bases from J, leaving 28 bases between. Germline assignment: CDR1 SGHNT and CDR2 YENEEA. The CDR3 covers 18 residues.

This clone has just one count. The rearrangement joins TRBV5-1 to TRBJ1-1; no reliable D call. This CDR3 is 15 amino acids long. V was pared by 2 bases and J by 0 bases, with 11 bases between. CDR1 is SGHRS, CDR2 YFSETQ, per germline. In DNA, the CDR3 is TGCGCCAGCAGCTTTAAAACTGAGTTGAACACTGAAGCTTTCTTT. Amino acids: CASSFKTELNTEAFF.

The chain combines TRBV19 with TRBJ1-1; possible D gene TRBD1, 5 bases. Trimming shortened V by 6 bases and J by 0 bases, and 8 bases separated the two germline ends. CDR3 size: 13 residues. Germline assignment: CDR1 LNHDA and CDR2 SQIVND (reference sequence). CDR3 sequence (DNA): TGTGCCAGTAGCAGGGAGGTGAACACTGAAGCTTTCTTT. This sequence encodes CASSREVNTEAFF.

In nucleotides, the CDR3 is TGTGCCAGCAGCGCCCCTGAAGGGGACTACACAGATACGCAGTATTTT. This encodes CASSAPEGDYTDTQYF. The chain has TRBV9 and TRBJ2-3; 7 bases map to TRBD2. The CDR3 is 16 residues long. The germline V gene encodes CDR1 SGDLS and CDR2 YYNGEE. The J segment lost 2 bases and the V segment lost 3 bases, leaving 9 bases of the junction unmatched. Supplemented by reference TRBV9 and TRBJ2-3, the full variable domain reads DSGVTQTPKHLITATGQRVTLRCSPRSGDLSVYWYQQSLDQGLQFLIQYYNGEERAKGNILERFSAQQFPDLHSELNLSSLELGDSALYFCASSAPEGDYTDTQYFGPGTRLTVL.

The table lists this clone with a few counts. The chain links TRBV5-4 to TRBJ2-2, with TRBD1 matching over 9 bases. Germline CDR1 SGHNT, CDR2 YYREEE (reference sequence). The CDR3 is 17 amino acids. The V gene end was trimmed by 0 bases and the J gene end by 6 bases; junction bases not matched to a gene: 9. CDR3 in DNA: TGTGCCAGCAGCTTGGACGGTCCGGGACAGGGATCCGGGGAGCTGTTTTTT. Residues: CASSLDGPGQGSGELFF.

This chain joins TRBV6-5 and TRBJ1-3; 11 nucleotides align to TRBD1. The germline V gene has CDR1 MNHEY and CDR2 SVGAGI. The CDR3 is 16 amino acids. The V segment lost 0 bases and the J segment 4 bases; nucleotides outside the gene matches: 2. CDR3 residues: CASSYSGTGGGNTIYF. The CDR3 DNA is TGTGCCAGCAGTTACTCAGGGACAGGGGGAGGAAACACCATATATTTT.